The 9 T cell receptor beta chains below all came from one sample that was sequenced in a study of T-cell reconstitution after alpha-beta-depleted transplantation in children. Unique molecular identifiers featured in how the TCRbeta library was prepared. TCRdb reprocessed the PCR reads via MiXCR and lists one record per CDR3 protein. The sample has around 500,000 distinct CDR3 sequences; around 12% are singletons. Sample: PBMCs from the stem cell graft donor, taken from the stem cell graft. The origin of the receptors is a human donor who donated a stem cell graft to a child with combined immunodeficiency.

The rearrangement uses TRBV12-3 or TRBV12-4 and TRBJ1-1; D unclear. This CDR3 has 14 amino acids. Trimming pared 1 base from V and 4 bases from J, leaving 10 bases between. CDR3 nucleotides: TGTGCCAGCAGTTTAGTTATAATCGGCACTGAAGCTTTCTTT. Translation: CASSLVIIGTEAFF.

This clonotype was detected many times. The CDR3 region has the DNA TGTGCCAGCAGTCCGGGACAAGGGAACACCGGGGAGCTGTTTTTT. Protein product: CASSPGQGNTGELFF. The chain has TRBV18 and TRBJ2-2; possibly TRBD1 for D (6 bases). This CDR3 contains 15 residues. The germline V gene encodes CDR1 KGHSH and CDR2 LQKENI. V was clipped by 8 bases and J by 1 base, with 14 bases between them.

There are a few counts of this clonotype. This chain uses TRBV7-9 with TRBJ1-2; 8 nucleotides line up with TRBD1. The CDR3 is 15 amino acids. Germline V gene data show CDR1 as SEHNR and CDR2 as FQNEAQ (reference sequence). Trimming removed 5 bases from V and 3 bases from J; junction bases left unmatched: 8. DNA for the CDR3: TGTGCCAGCAGCATACCGGTGACAGGGGACTATGGCTACACCTTC. This encodes CASSIPVTGDYGYTF.

This clonotype is medium-sized. The rearrangement uses TRBV7-6 and TRBJ2-5; D call uncertain. Trimming removed 1 base at V and 5 bases at J, with 8 bases between. The CDR3 totals 13 residues. Germline V gene lookup returns CDR1 SGHVS and CDR2 FNYEAQ. CDR3 protein: CASSLDSAETQYF. The CDR3 bases are TGTGCCAGCAGCTTAGATTCCGCCGAGACCCAGTACTTC.

The chain recombines TRBV7-2 with TRBJ2-7; either TRBD1 or TRBD2 may fit D (5 bases each). V was clipped by 10 bases and J by 2 bases, with 15 bases between them. The V gene's germline CDR1 is SGHTA and CDR2 FQGNSA. CDR3 size: 13 residues. CDR3 amino acids: CATGTDGPYEQYF. The CDR3 nucleotides read TGTGCCACCGGGACCGATGGACCCTACGAGCAGTACTTC.

The chain couples TRBV29-1 to TRBJ2-2; D call uncertain. Germline CDR1 and CDR2: SQVTM and ANQGSEA. V lost 5 bases, J lost 2 bases, and 6 bases lay in between. CDR3 length: 12 residues. The CDR3 loop reads CSVHGNTGELFF. The CDR3 nucleotides read TGCAGCGTTCACGGAAACACCGGGGAGCTGTTTTTT.

This chain connects TRBV7-2 to TRBJ2-7; weak D call: TRBD1 (5 bases). Germline V CDR1 and CDR2: SGHTA, FQGNSA. Trimming removed 5 bases from V and 6 bases from J, with 14 bases in between. This CDR3 has 13 residues. As DNA, the CDR3 is TGTGCCAGCAGCCCCCCAGGGCAGTTCGAGCAGTACTTC. Encoded protein: CASSPPGQFEQYF.

There are many counts of this clonotype. This sequence joins TRBV6-4 and TRBJ2-3; TRBD2 agrees at 12 bases. Trimming at V came to 2 bases and at J to 1 base, leaving 1 base not matched to a gene. The germline V gene encodes CDR1 MRHNA and CDR2 SNTAGT. The CDR3 runs to 16 residues. The CDR3 DNA reads TGTGCCAGCAGTGACAGACTAGCGGGAGGCACAGATACGCAGTATTTT. This gives the protein CASSDRLAGGTDTQYF.

This sequence joins TRBV4-2 and TRBJ1-5; 10 bases map to TRBD1. CDR3 length: 16 residues. Germline V gene lookup returns CDR1 LGHNA and CDR2 YNFKEQ. V dropped 3 bases and J dropped 8; count of bases not matched to a gene: 10. In nucleotides, the CDR3 is TGTGCCAGCAGCCACCCGGGACAGGGGAGATCAAAGCCCCAGCATTTT. It encodes CASSHPGQGRSKPQHF.